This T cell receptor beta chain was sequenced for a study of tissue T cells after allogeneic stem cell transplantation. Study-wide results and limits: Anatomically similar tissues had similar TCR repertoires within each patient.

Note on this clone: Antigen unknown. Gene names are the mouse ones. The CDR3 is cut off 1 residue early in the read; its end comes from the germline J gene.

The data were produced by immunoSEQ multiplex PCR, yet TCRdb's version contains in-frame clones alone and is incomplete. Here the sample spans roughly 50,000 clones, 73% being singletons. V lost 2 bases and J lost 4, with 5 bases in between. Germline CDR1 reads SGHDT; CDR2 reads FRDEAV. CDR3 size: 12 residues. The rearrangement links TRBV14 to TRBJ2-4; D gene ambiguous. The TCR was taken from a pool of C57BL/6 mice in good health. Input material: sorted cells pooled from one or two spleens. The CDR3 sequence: CASSLKKNTLYF. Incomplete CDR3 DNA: TGTGCCAGCAGTTTGAAAAAAAACACCTTGTAC.